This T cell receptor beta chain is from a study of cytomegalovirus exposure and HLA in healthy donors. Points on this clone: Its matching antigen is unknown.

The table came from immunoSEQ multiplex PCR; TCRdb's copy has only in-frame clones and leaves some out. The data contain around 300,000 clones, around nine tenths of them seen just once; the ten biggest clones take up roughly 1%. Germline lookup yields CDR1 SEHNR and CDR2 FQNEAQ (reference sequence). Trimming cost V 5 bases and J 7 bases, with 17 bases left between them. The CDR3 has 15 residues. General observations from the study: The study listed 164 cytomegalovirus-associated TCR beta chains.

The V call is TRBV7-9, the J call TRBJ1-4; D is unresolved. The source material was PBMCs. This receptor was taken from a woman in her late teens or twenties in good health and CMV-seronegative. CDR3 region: CASSLVARRSEKLFF. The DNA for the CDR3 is TGTGCCAGCAGCCTCGTTGCCCGAAGGAGTGAAAAACTGTTTTTT.